This TCR beta chain was documented in a study of blood T cell repertoires in COVID-19. The overall study: Specimens from acute and convalescent COVID-19 originated in the United States, Italy and Spain. PBMCs, B-cell-depleted T cells, or T cells provided the cDNA or gDNA that made up the material.

This clone was detected once. Profiling relied on immunoSEQ multiplex PCR, and the TCRdb table lists in-frame clones only, not all of them. The top ten clones hold around 1.9% of a sample with a few hundred thousand clones, around 90% of them seen once. Seattle patient enrollment occurred during active infection, with longitudinal follow-up thereafter. This CDR3 comprises 15 residues. J was trimmed by 4 bases and V by 0 bases; bases with no gene match: 5. CDR1 is SGHTS and CDR2 is YDEGEE in the germline V gene. The sequencing sample was made of peripheral blood. This sequence joins TRBV5-8 and TRBJ1-2; 8 nucleotides line up with TRBD1. The clonotype comes from an older woman with COVID-19, enrolled during active disease. The CDR3 protein is CASSLGDRGLYGYTF. The CDR3 nucleotides read TGTGCCAGCAGCTTGGGCGACAGGGGTCTCTATGGCTACACCTTC.